This entry describes one TCR beta chain. This clone was counted a single time. Which antigen it targets is not known. Qualities for individual bases were not recorded, and no much larger clone is one base off. This entry belongs to a study of blood T cell repertoires in COVID-19 (dated by TCRdb to 2019 to 2021). Turning to the overall study: Collaborator samples came from the United States, Italy and Spain and covered acute and convalescent phases of COVID-19. The material from the prospective study consisted of cDNA or gDNA derived from T cells, B-cell-depleted T cells, or PBMCs. Deeply sampled blood TCRbeta repertoires from subjects exposed to, actively infected with, or recovered from COVID-19 were included in the dataset. The repertoires were released in a freely available public database meant as a resource for research on the immune response to SARS-CoV-2. Samples came from the ongoing ImmuneRACE study (first 160 participants) plus 1,254 subjects from 6 global collaborators. A de-identified subject ID, COVID-19 status, age in years and sex were almost always included in the sample metadata. HLA class I and class II types, where available, came from metadata supplied by the sample provider rather than from assay-based typing. Here is what the overall study found, with its caveats: The amount of clinical and demographic metadata varied by source and participant and was provided uncurated.

The immunoSEQ Assay, a bias-controlled multiplex PCR, was used to amplify TCRbeta CDR3 regions from genomic DNA. As for the authors' bioinformatics: Nucleated cell counts per sample were estimated from amplification of reference gene primers within the assay. To quantify the absolute abundance of each unique TCRbeta CDR3 rearrangement, sequence reads were collapsed and filtered. Productive Simpson clonality was computed per sample as the square root of Simpson's diversity index over productive rearrangements. This is the immuneACCESS table as TCRdb keeps it, with only in-frame sequences that have V and J called. A part of the clones is gone; compared with another copy, unresolved V genes explain less than half, and the rest is unexplained. The V and J calls and the clone size are those of that table, but D and trimming were determined from the DNA. The sample table records under 25,000 clones; approximately 88% of these occur just once. Together, the top ten hold around a fifth of the sample.

Each collaborating institution followed its own protocols to collect whole blood in K2EDTA tubes. Collaborator samples were shipped for TCRbeta analysis as frozen whole blood, isolated PBMCs, or DNA extracted from either sample type. The cysteine opens and the phenylalanine closes a CDR3 of 13 amino acids. Only CDR3 DNA remains: 39 bases, in frame from the first base. The germline V end is reduced by 3 bases and the J end by 5 bases; junction bases left unmatched: 6. CDR1 and CDR2, per the germline V gene (reference sequence), are GTSNPN and SVGIG. This sequence was found in a man older than 75 with active or convalescent COVID-19. The sequence links TRBV30 to TRBJ2-5, and 7 junctional nucleotides match TRBD2. What was sequenced was peripheral blood. The CDR3 protein: CAWRSSGKETQYF. The DNA is as follows: TGTGCCTGGAGATCGAGCGGGAAGGAGACCCAGTACTTC.